In its sample, the clone carrying this T cell receptor beta chain was seen many times. What it binds is unknown. This entry belongs to a study of T-cell memory formation after mild COVID-19. Study outcomes and limitations: Shrinking CD4+ clones resided mostly in CM and EM, and CD8+ ones in EMRA. Memory sampled before infection contained some responding clones, suggesting cross-reactive memory joined.

TCRdb re-analysed the 5' RACE reads in MiXCR, keeping a single row per CDR3 protein. The sample records approximately 30,000 distinct CDR3 sequences, around 16% being singletons. CDR1 and CDR2 (germline): GTSNPN, SVGIG (reference sequence). CDR3 length: 13 amino acids. Trimming removed 4 bases from V and 1 base from J, with 10 bases in between. Material: PBMCs or a T cell subset sorted from them (not recorded which). The V call is TRBV30, the J call TRBJ1-2; D ambiguous. The TCR comes from an adult who had mild COVID-19 (a few samples of this study predate the infection). Cell type and time point are not known. The CDR3 coding sequence is TGTGCCTGGATGCAGACCCTTAACTATGGCTACACCTTC. It codes for CAWMQTLNYGYTF.